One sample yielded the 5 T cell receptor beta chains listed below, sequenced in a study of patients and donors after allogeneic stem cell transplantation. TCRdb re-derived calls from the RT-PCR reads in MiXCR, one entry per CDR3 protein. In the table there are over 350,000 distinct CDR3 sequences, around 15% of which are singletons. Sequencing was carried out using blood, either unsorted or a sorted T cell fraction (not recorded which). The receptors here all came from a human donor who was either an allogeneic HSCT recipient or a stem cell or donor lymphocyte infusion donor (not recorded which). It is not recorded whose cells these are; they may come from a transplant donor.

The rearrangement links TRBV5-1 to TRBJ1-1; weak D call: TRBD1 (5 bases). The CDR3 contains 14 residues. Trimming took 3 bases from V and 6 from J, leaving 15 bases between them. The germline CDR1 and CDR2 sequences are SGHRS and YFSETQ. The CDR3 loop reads CASSSTGFRPEAFF. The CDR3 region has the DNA TGCGCCAGCAGCTCAACAGGCTTTCGCCCTGAAGCTTTCTTT. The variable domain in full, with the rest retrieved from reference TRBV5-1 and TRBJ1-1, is KAGVTQTPRYLIKTRGQQVTLSCSPISGHRSVSWYQQTPGQGLQFLFEYFSETQRNKGNFPGRFSGRQFSNSRSEMNVSTLELGDSALYLCASSSTGFRPEAFFGQGTRLTVV.

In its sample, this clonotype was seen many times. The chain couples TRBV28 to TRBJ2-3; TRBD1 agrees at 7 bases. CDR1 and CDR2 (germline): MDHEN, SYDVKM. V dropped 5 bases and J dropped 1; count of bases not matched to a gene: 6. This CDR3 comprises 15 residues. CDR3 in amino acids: CASSHRGTGTDTQYF. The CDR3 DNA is TGTGCCAGCAGTCACAGGGGAACGGGCACAGATACGCAGTATTTT.

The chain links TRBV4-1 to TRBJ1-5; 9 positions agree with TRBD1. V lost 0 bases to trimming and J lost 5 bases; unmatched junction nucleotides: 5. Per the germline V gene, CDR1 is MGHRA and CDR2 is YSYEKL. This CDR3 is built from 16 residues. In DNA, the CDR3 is TGCGCCAGCAGCCAAGATCTAGGGACAGGGTATCAGCCCCAGCATTTT. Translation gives CASSQDLGTGYQPQHF.

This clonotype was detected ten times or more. In nucleotides, the CDR3 is TGTGCCAGCATCCAACCGGGACTAGGGACCGGGGAGCTGTTTTTT. Protein: CASIQPGLGTGELFF. The V call is TRBV12-3 or TRBV12-4, the J call TRBJ2-2; 8 nucleotides align to TRBD2. Trimming cost V 7 bases and J 5 bases; bases outside gene matches: 9. The CDR3 contains 15 residues.

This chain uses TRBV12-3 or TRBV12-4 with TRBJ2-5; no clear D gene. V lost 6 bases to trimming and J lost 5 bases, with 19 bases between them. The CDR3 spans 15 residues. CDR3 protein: CASRPHGIGVETQYF. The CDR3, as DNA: TGTGCCAGCAGACCACACGGAATTGGAGTGGAGACCCAGTACTTC.